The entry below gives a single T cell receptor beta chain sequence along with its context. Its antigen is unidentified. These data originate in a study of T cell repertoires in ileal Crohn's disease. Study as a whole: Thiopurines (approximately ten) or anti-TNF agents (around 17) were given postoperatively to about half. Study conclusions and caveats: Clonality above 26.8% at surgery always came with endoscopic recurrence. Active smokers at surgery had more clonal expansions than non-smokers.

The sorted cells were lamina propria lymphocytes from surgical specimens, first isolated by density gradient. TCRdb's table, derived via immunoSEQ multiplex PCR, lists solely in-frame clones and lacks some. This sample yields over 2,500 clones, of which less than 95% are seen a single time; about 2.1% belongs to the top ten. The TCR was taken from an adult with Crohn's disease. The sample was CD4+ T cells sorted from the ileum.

CDR3 DNA sequence: TGCGCCAGCAGCTCCACAGTCTCTGGAAACACCATATATTTT. This gives the protein CASSSTVSGNTIYF. The chain couples TRBV5-1 to TRBJ1-3; D remains unclear. V was clipped by 3 bases and J by 0 bases, with 7 bases between them. The germline V gene has CDR1 SGHRS and CDR2 YFSETQ. This CDR3 has 14 amino acids.